Listed below are T cell receptor beta chains from one sample, sequenced in a study of CD4 T cells in relation to SARS-CoV-2 and coronaviruses. Method: immunoSEQ multiplex PCR; TCRdb's copy keeps in-frame clones and lacks some. The sample carries 60,000 or so clones, about 95% recorded once. The sample was naive CD4+ T cells from PBMCs. These receptors all stem from a human donor in good health. Each CDR3 is given with its conserved first and last residue. A D gene is named only where the DNA matches it firmly. Expanded clones get a size class; other rows say once, few or many, or leave the size out.

J gene,clone size,D gene,V gene,CDR3 DNA,CDR3 protein
TRBJ1-3,.,.,TRBV9,TGTGCCAGCAGCTCAGACCGGAGCTCTGGAAACACCATATATTTT,CASSSDRSSGNTIYF
TRBJ1-5,.,TRBD1,TRBV4-2,TGTGCCAGCAGCCAAGGGGAGCAGGGGGCAGGACAGCCCCAGCATTTT,CASSQGEQGAGQPQHF
TRBJ2-2,.,.,TRBV28,TGTGCCAGCAGGACCGACGGGTGGTATGTCTACGGGGAGCTGTTTTTT,CASRTDGWYVYGELFF
TRBJ2-5,.,.,TRBV24-1,TGTGCCACCAGTGAAGGGGTCAGGGAGACCCAGTACTTC,CATSEGVRETQYF
TRBJ2-7,.,.,TRBV12-5,TGTGCTAGTGGCCGGTATGGGGCGGGTTCCTACGAGCAGTACTTC,CASGRYGAGSYEQYF
TRBJ1-3,.,.,TRBV28,TGTGCCAGCAGTTCCCCCCGGTACTCTGGAAACACCATATATTTT,CASSSPRYSGNTIYF
TRBJ2-4,.,.,TRBV5-8,TGTGCCAGCAGCCGTGAGAGGGGGGGTCTAGCCAAAAACATTCAGTACTTC,CASSRERGGLAKNIQYF
TRBJ1-1,.,.,TRBV6-5,TGTGCCAGCAGACGGACAGAAGTTGTGAACACTGAAGCTTTCTTT,CASRRTEVVNTEAFF
TRBJ1-2,.,.,TRBV9,TGTGCCAGCAGCGTGGTTGGTACGGGGGCTGGCTATGGCTACACCTTC,CASSVVGTGAGYGYTF
TRBJ2-7,.,.,TRBV5-5,TGTGCCAGCAGCTTGGTCCGGGGGACGGTACCTGCCTACGAGCAGTACTTC,CASSLVRGTVPAYEQYF
TRBJ2-2,.,.,TRBV6-6,TGTGCCAGCAGACAGGGGAACACCGGGGAGCTGTTTTTT,CASRQGNTGELFF
TRBJ2-5,.,.,TRBV7-3,TGTGCCAGCAGCCTGTCAGGCGTGAGACAAGAGACCCAGTACTTC,CASSLSGVRQETQYF
TRBJ1-1,.,TRBD1,TRBV10-3,TGTGCCATCAGCACAAGGGACAGGGGGCAGAACACTGAAGCTTTCTTT,CAISTRDRGQNTEAFF
TRBJ2-2,.,TRBD1,TRBV7-8,TGTGCCAGCAGCCGAACGGGACAGGGGGATGCCGGGGAGCTGTTTTTT,CASSRTGQGDAGELFF
TRBJ1-2,few,.,TRBV7-9,TGTGCCAGCAGCTTAGCGTTGTCAGGGGCGGAAGGCTACACCTTC,CASSLALSGAEGYTF
TRBJ2-2,.,TRBD2,TRBV4-1,TGCGCCAGCAGCCAAGATGCTAGCGGGAGACCCCACGGGGAGCTGTTTTTT,CASSQDASGRPHGELFF
TRBJ2-7,.,.,TRBV18,TGTGCCAGCTCACCACCGGGGAAAAGCTCCTACGAGCAGTACTTC,CASSPPGKSSYEQYF
TRBJ2-1,.,.,TRBV6-1,TGTGCCAGCAGTGAACGGGGCGGCCCTGTGGGGCTCTCCTACAATGAGCAGTTCTTC,CASSERGGPVGLSYNEQFF
TRBJ2-7,.,.,TRBV7-8,TGTGCCAGCAGCTTAGACGGCAGGGGGGCGTACGAGCAGTACTTC,CASSLDGRGAYEQYF
TRBJ2-7,.,.,TRBV6-5,TGTGCCAGCAGATCAAGGGGGGATCCCTACGAGCAGTACTTC,CASRSRGDPYEQYF
TRBJ1-3,.,.,TRBV5-1,TGCGCCAGCAGCTTGGCCGTTGGGGTCTCTGGAAACACCATATATTTT,CASSLAVGVSGNTIYF
TRBJ2-7,.,.,TRBV6-5,TGTGCCAGCGACGAGGGATGGGCCGAGCAGTACTTC,CASDEGWAEQYF